The table lists the clone carrying this T cell receptor (beta chain) with a few counts. Its specificity is not known. The CDR3 is 15 amino acids. The V gene's germline CDR1 is SGHVS and CDR2 FNYEAQ. The ends were cut back, 1 base at V and 7 bases at J, with 14 bases in the middle. Assay: immunoSEQ multiplex PCR; the TCRdb copy retains only in-frame clones and omits some. This table holds some 41,000 clones, 85% to 90% found once. The entry originates in a study of lymphopenia after photon versus proton radiotherapy. Study-wide results and limits: Photon-treated patients lost naive T cells and TCR diversity; proton-treated stayed stable. After lymphocyte nadir, photon-treated repertoires showed oligoclonal expansion, especially CD8+ Temra. Larger post-nadir TCR diversity loss correlated inversely with survival in deceased patients.

Source: peripheral blood, taken from a patient treated with proton-based radiotherapy. The TCR originated in a woman between 65 and 79 years old with pancreatic cancer. Some clones in this sample may be carry-over from other donors' samples. The rearrangement links TRBV7-6 to TRBJ2-1; D remains unclear. CDR3 in DNA: TGTGCCAGCAGCTTAGTTATGGGCCCGTGGAATGAGCAGTTCTTC. Translating gives CASSLVMGPWNEQFF.